One sample yielded the 18 T cell receptor beta chains listed below, sequenced in a study of T cell repertoires in cytomegalovirus infection. TCRdb called the reads again in MiXCR, with one record for every CDR3 protein. The sample shows some 230,000 distinct CDR3 sequences, 22% of them seen only once. Sequencing used CD8+ T cells from PBMCs. Receptors originate from a human donor in good health (CMV status not recorded). Some clones in this sample may be carry-over from other donors' samples.

This clonotype turned up a few times. The rearrangement uses TRBV20-1 and TRBJ2-3, with TRBD2 matching over 11 bases. The germline CDR1 and CDR2 sequences are DFQATT and SNEGSKA (reference sequence). With 0 bases clipped from V and 6 bases from J, the junction kept 8 bases outside the gene matches. The CDR3 totals 16 residues. The CDR3 sequence is CSARDLAGGPWDTQYF. The DNA for the CDR3 is TGCAGTGCTAGAGATCTAGCGGGGGGACCCTGGGATACGCAGTATTTT.

This clonotype was found many times. The genes are TRBV12-3 or TRBV12-4 and TRBJ2-4; no clear D gene. This CDR3 has 12 residues. The V end lost 2 bases, the J end lost 6 bases, and 5 bases lay between the germline ends. The chain's CDR3 is CASSLPGNIQYF. The CDR3 DNA follows: TGTGCCAGCAGTTTACCGGGAAACATTCAGTACTTC.

V gene TRBV12-3 or TRBV12-4 combines with J gene TRBJ2-1; D is perhaps TRBD1 (6 bases). The V end lost 5 bases, the J end lost 9 bases, and 14 bases lay between the germline ends. This CDR3 spans 13 amino acids. This chain's CDR3 is CASSGLGGVEQFF. In DNA form, the CDR3 reads TGTGCCAGCAGTGGCTTAGGGGGTGTTGAGCAGTTCTTC.

By share, this clonotype ranks as medium-sized (0.01 to 0.1%). The chain is built from TRBV6-2 or TRBV6-3 and TRBJ2-3; D is ambiguous. V was trimmed by 5 bases and J by 2 bases, leaving 8 bases between them. This CDR3 is 13 amino acids long. Germline V CDR1 and CDR2: MNHEY, SVGEGT. The CDR3 loop is CASSLTPTDTQYF. CDR3 bases: TGTGCCAGCAGTCTGACGCCCACAGATACGCAGTATTTT.

V usage is TRBV28 and J usage is TRBJ2-2; unclear D gene. CDR1 and CDR2 (germline): MDHEN, SYDVKM. This CDR3 is built from 16 residues. Trimming left V 5 bases short and J 7 bases short, with 20 bases between. This CDR3 is CASSPPLVPSGGELFF. The DNA for the CDR3 is TGTGCCAGCAGTCCCCCGCTTGTGCCTTCTGGCGGGGAGCTGTTTTTT.

V gene TRBV6-5 combines with J gene TRBJ2-2; 10 bases align to TRBD2. V shed 2 bases, J shed 3 bases, and the junction held 0 bases outside the gene matches. The germline CDR1 and CDR2 sequences are MNHEY and SVGAGI. This CDR3 has 15 residues. In DNA, the CDR3 is TGTGCCAGCAGTTACGGACTAGCGGACACCGGGGAGCTGTTTTTT. Translating it yields CASSYGLADTGELFF.

J is TRBJ2-1 and V is TRBV12-5; 7 bases are shared with TRBD1. J lost 6 bases, V lost 5 bases, and 4 bases had no gene match. Germline CDR1 and CDR2: LGHNT and FRNRAP. CDR3 length: 13 residues. The chain's CDR3 is CASGAGQANEQFF. Here the CDR3 DNA reads TGTGCTAGTGGTGCCGGACAGGCCAATGAGCAGTTCTTC.

This clonotype occurred a few times. The chain joins TRBV28 to TRBJ2-7; weak D call: TRBD2 (6 bases). This CDR3 comprises 15 residues. The V and J ends lost 5 bases and 6 bases respectively, with 20 bases between them. CDR1 is MDHEN and CDR2 is SYDVKM in the germline V gene. For the CDR3, the DNA is TGTGCCAGCAGTACCCGGGACTCCGGACGGGTCGAGCAGTACTTC. Amino acids: CASSTRDSGRVEQYF. The whole variable domain, remainder taken from reference TRBV28 and TRBJ2-7, is DVKVTQSSRYLVKRTGEKVFLECVQDMDHENMFWYRQDPGLGLRLIYFSYDVKMKEKGDIPEGYSVSREKKERFSLILESASTNQTSMYLCASSTRDSGRVEQYFGPGTRLTVT.

The CDR3 loop is CASTTSRQTGNTIYF. Written as DNA, the CDR3 is TGTGCCAGCACGACATCCCGACAGACGGGAAACACCATATATTTT. The chain combines TRBV9 with TRBJ1-3; D possibly corresponds to TRBD1 (5 bases). The CDR3 has 15 amino acids. From germline, CDR1 is SGDLS and CDR2 YYNGEE. Trimming cost V 6 bases and J 4 bases, with 17 bases left between them.

V and J are TRBV28 and TRBJ2-1; D gene uncertain. CDR3 length: 14 amino acids. Germline CDR1 is MDHEN and CDR2 is SYDVKM. Trimming pared 2 bases from V and 5 bases from J, leaving 10 bases between. The CDR3 DNA reads TGTGCCAGCAGTTTAGTACCGATTAACAATGAGCAGTTCTTC. It is translated as CASSLVPINNEQFF.

The chain carries TRBV7-6 and TRBJ2-3, with D possibly matching TRBD1 (5 bases). V was shortened by 4 bases and J by 2 bases, with 13 bases between the two germline ends. The V gene's germline CDR1 is SGHVS and CDR2 FNYEAQ. The CDR3 is 15 residues long. The DNA for the CDR3 is TGTGCCAGCAGCTCCCCTCTGGGGCTCACAGATACGCAGTATTTT. Encoded protein: CASSSPLGLTDTQYF.

The chain is built from TRBV5-6 and TRBJ2-1, with 13 bases fitting TRBD2. Germline CDR1 and CDR2: SGHDT and YYEEEE. CDR3 size: 15 residues. J gave up 5 bases and V 5 bases, and 4 bases lay outside the gene matches. CDR3 in amino acids: CASRFGLAGDNEQFF. In nucleotides, the CDR3 is TGTGCCAGCAGATTTGGACTAGCGGGAGACAATGAGCAGTTCTTC.

There are many counts of this clonotype. The gene calls are TRBV7-6 and TRBJ1-2; D uncertain. The CDR3 is made up of 12 amino acids. Trimming left V 5 bases short and J 7 bases short, with 11 bases between. Germline assignment: CDR1 SGHVS and CDR2 FNYEAQ. The CDR3 here is CASSAGGIGYTF. CDR3 DNA sequence: TGTGCCAGCAGCGCCGGCGGGATTGGCTACACCTTC.

V gene TRBV5-5 combines with J gene TRBJ2-1; 11 bases align to TRBD2. Trimming at V came to 0 bases and at J to 5 bases, leaving 1 base not matched to a gene. The CDR3 has 15 amino acids. The germline gives CDR1 SGHKS, CDR2 YYEKEE (reference sequence). CDR3 nucleotides: TGTGCCAGCAGCTTGGTAGCGGGGGGGGACAATGAGCAGTTCTTC. It is translated as CASSLVAGGDNEQFF.

This sequence joins TRBV3-1 and TRBJ2-3; D gene unclear. This CDR3 is built from 14 residues. Trimming took off 0 bases at V and 4 bases at J, with 8 bases between the two ends. Germline CDR1 is LGHDT and CDR2 is YNNKEL (reference sequence). The CDR3 loop is CASSQEQISDTQYF. CDR3 coding DNA: TGTGCCAGCAGCCAAGAGCAGATCTCAGATACGCAGTATTTT.

Ten or more counts support this clonotype. V is TRBV20-1 and J is TRBJ2-1; D unclear. Germline V gives CDR1 DFQATT, CDR2 SNEGSKA (reference sequence). The CDR3 has 11 residues. The V and J ends lost 6 bases and 8 bases respectively, with 11 bases between them. CDR3 DNA: TGCAGTGCCGGACGGGTGCATGAGCAGTTCTTC. Its translation is CSAGRVHEQFF.

This chain links TRBV6-2 or TRBV6-3 with TRBJ1-5; D unclear. CDR1 and CDR2 (germline): MNHEY, SVGEGT. This CDR3 is built from 13 residues. Trimming removed 4 bases from V and 5 bases from J, with 9 bases in between. The CDR3 DNA follows: TGTGCCAGCAGTTCCGAAGTCTATCAGCCCCAGCATTTT. Its protein is CASSSEVYQPQHF.

This clonotype was detected many times. V usage is TRBV20-1 and J usage is TRBJ1-5; D remains ambiguous. The CDR3 is made up of 15 amino acids. Per germline, CDR1 DFQATT and CDR2 SNEGSKA (reference sequence). V lost 2 bases, J lost 0 bases, and 11 bases lay in between. CDR3 in amino acids: CSARIQGNSNQPQHF. In DNA, the CDR3 is TGCAGTGCTAGAATACAAGGTAATAGCAATCAGCCCCAGCATTTT.